This TCR beta chain is from a study of T cells in Graves' hyperthyroidism and ophthalmopathy. From under 12 ml of fresh peripheral blood, PBMCs were isolated. Study-wide findings and caveats: The model predicted ophthalmopathy a median roughly six months before onset. The majority of expanded thyroid clonotypes above 0.001 also appeared in blood.

RNA transcripts yielded amplified TCR beta CDR3 regions. RT-PCR in the first round (using the HTBI primer set) targeted the TCR CDR3. A single record per CDR3 protein comes from TCRdb applying MiXCR to the multiplex PCR reads. The sample yields hundreds of thousands of distinct CDR3 sequences, 14% to 15% seen once. Comments on this clonotype: Its antigen is not identified.

Trimming pared 9 bases from V and 3 bases from J, leaving 9 bases between. This CDR3 region has 13 residues. CDR1 and CDR2 from the germline V gene are MNHNS and SASEGT. The sequenced material came from blood. The rearrangement links TRBV6-1 to TRBJ2-6; D is undetermined. This clonotype was obtained from a middle-aged woman with Graves' ophthalmopathy. CDR3 in DNA: TGTGCCAGTACTCCCAATGGGGCCAACGTCCTGACTTTC. Translated, it gives CASTPNGANVLTF.